This entry lists 32 T cell receptor beta chains sequenced from one sample in a study of post-analysis software for immune sequencing data. Their cognate antigens are unknown. Each TCR beta cDNA library carried unique molecular identifiers. TCRdb recomputed calls from the PCR reads with MiXCR, one row per CDR3 protein. The data contain about 500,000 distinct CDR3 sequences, roughly 45% of them singletons. Study findings and constraints: TRBV5-6, TRBV5-1 and TRBV20-1 were among 4 or 5 TRBV segments more frequent in patients than controls.

Sequencing was performed on blood. These receptors originate from a girl aged 10 to 17 with multiple sclerosis.

The rearrangement links TRBV5-1 to TRBJ1-4; 10 bases agree with TRBD1. Trimming cost V 3 bases and J 7 bases; bases outside gene matches: 6. The CDR3 covers 15 residues. CDR1 and CDR2 (germline): SGHRS, YFSETQ. The CDR3 reads CASSSLGDRGEKLFF. CDR3 nucleotide sequence: TGCGCCAGCAGCTCCCTCGGGGACAGGGGTGAAAAACTGTTTTTT.

V usage is TRBV29-1 and J usage is TRBJ2-7; the match to TRBD2 covers 10 bases. Losses at the gene ends were 4 bases for V and 0 bases for J; bases not matched to a gene: 6. The length of the CDR3 is 15 residues. CDR1 is SQVTM and CDR2 is ANQGSEA in the germline V gene. CDR3 bases: TGCAGCGTTGGACAGGGGACTAGCGACTCCTACGAGCAGTACTTC. This codes for CSVGQGTSDSYEQYF.

The table lists this clonotype with many counts. The rearrangement joins TRBV7-9 to TRBJ1-1; tentatively, D is TRBD1 (5 bases). Germline-derived CDR1 and CDR2 are SEHNR and FQNEAQ (reference sequence). The ends were cut back, 5 bases at V and 5 bases at J, with 6 bases in the middle. The CDR3 contains 11 residues. The CDR3 region is CASSPGTEAFF. The CDR3 nucleotides are TGTGCCAGCAGCCCAGGGACTGAAGCTTTCTTT.

This clonotype was detected a few times. CDR3 in DNA: TGCAGTGCTGTCGAGACAGGGAATCGTCAGCCCCAGCATTTT. This encodes CSAVETGNRQPQHF. The rearrangement uses TRBV20-1 and TRBJ1-5; 7 bases align to TRBD1. J gave up 6 bases and V 5 bases, and 10 bases lay outside the gene matches. The CDR3 contains 14 residues. Per the germline V gene, CDR1 is DFQATT and CDR2 is SNEGSKA (reference sequence).

The gene calls are TRBV18 and TRBJ1-5; D remains unclear. There are 13 residues in the CDR3. The germline V gene has CDR1 KGHSH and CDR2 LQKENI. The V end lost 3 bases, the J end lost 0 bases, and 3 bases lay between the germline ends. In DNA form, the CDR3 reads TGTGCCAGCTCACCGCCTAGCAATCAGCCCCAGCATTTT. As protein: CASSPPSNQPQHF.

This clonotype has only a few counts. The chain is built from TRBV7-2 and TRBJ2-5; tentative D call: TRBD2 (6 bases). The CDR3 runs to 14 residues. Trimming pared 5 bases from V and 2 bases from J, leaving 12 bases between. Germline V lookup: CDR1 SGHTA, CDR2 FQGNSA. The CDR3 nucleotides are TGTGCCAGCAGCCCAGCGGGTGTACAAGAGACCCAGTACTTC. Its protein is CASSPAGVQETQYF.

This clonotype was seen a few times. The gene calls are TRBV5-1 and TRBJ2-5; TRBD2 agrees at 7 bases. With 0 bases clipped from V and 1 base from J, the junction kept 3 bases outside the gene matches. The CDR3 covers 15 residues. CDR1 is SGHRS, CDR2 YFSETQ, per germline. CDR3 DNA: TGCGCCAGCAGCTTGGTGCGGGGGAGCCAAGAGACCCAGTACTTC. Residues: CASSLVRGSQETQYF.

The CDR3 DNA is TGCGCCAGCAGCCAAGGGGGGTACAGGGACAACTATGGCTACACCTTC. Its protein product is CASSQGGYRDNYGYTF. The chain joins TRBV4-3 to TRBJ1-2; possibly TRBD1 for D (6 bases). This CDR3 comprises 16 residues. The V end lost 1 base, the J end lost 2 bases, and 14 bases lay between the germline ends. Germline CDR1 and CDR2: LGHNA and YSLEER.

This chain links TRBV28 with TRBJ1-5, with 9 bases lining up with TRBD1. The length of the CDR3 is 17 residues. From germline, CDR1 is MDHEN and CDR2 SYDVKM. With V trimmed by 6 bases and J by 0 bases, 9 bases remained unmatched. As DNA, the CDR3 is TGTGCCAGCAGCAGACCAGGGACAGGGTCTAGCAATCAGCCCCAGCATTTT. Amino acids: CASSRPGTGSSNQPQHF.

This clonotype was counted between two and nine times. The chain uses TRBV6-1 and TRBJ1-5; D is unresolved. Trimming removed 3 bases at V and 4 bases at J, with 10 bases between. Germline CDR1 reads MNHNS; CDR2 reads SASEGT. The CDR3 spans 14 residues. This CDR3 is CASSENTKNQPQHF. In DNA, the CDR3 is TGTGCCAGCAGTGAGAACACCAAGAATCAGCCCCAGCATTTT.

In its sample, this clonotype was seen a few times. The V gene is TRBV6-1, the J gene TRBJ2-5; 7 nucleotides match TRBD1. V lost 5 bases to trimming and J lost 11 bases; unmatched junction nucleotides: 11. Looked up from germline, CDR1 is MNHNS and CDR2 is SASEGT. This CDR3 comprises 13 residues. As DNA, the CDR3 is TGTGCCAGCAGTCCCCGGACAGGCGGGTGGCAGTACTTC. Translation gives CASSPRTGGWQYF.

The table lists this clonotype with a few counts. The chain uses TRBV7-8 and TRBJ1-4, with a weak D call TRBD1 (5 bases). The germline CDR1 and CDR2 sequences are SGHVS and FQNEAQ. The CDR3 consists of 14 residues. V dropped 3 bases and J dropped 7 bases, with 12 bases sitting between them. The CDR3 nucleotides are TGTGCCAGCAGCTTCGAGCAGGGTGGTGAAAAACTGTTTTTT. This gives the protein CASSFEQGGEKLFF.

Concerning this clonotype itself: With a much larger clone just one base away, this may be a read error. This chain links TRBV14 with TRBJ2-3; no firm D call. The CDR3 is 14 residues long. CDR1 and CDR2 from the germline V gene are SGHDN and FVKESK. The V end lost 4 bases, the J end lost 4 bases, and 12 bases lay between the germline ends. The CDR3 protein is CASSPVRSADTQYF. In nucleotides, the CDR3 is TGTGCCAGCAGCCCAGTCCGGTCCGCAGATACGCAGTATTTT.

CDR3 in amino acids: CAIGDVDEQYF. Written as DNA, the CDR3 is TGTGCCATCGGAGATGTAGACGAGCAGTACTTC. The chain employs TRBV10-3 and TRBJ2-7; D remains unclear. V lost 8 bases and J lost 5, with 10 bases in between. This CDR3 is 11 amino acids long. Germline V lookup: CDR1 ENHRY, CDR2 SYGVKD.

The chain employs TRBV25-1 and TRBJ1-4, with a possible D match to TRBD1 (6 bases). The ends were cut back, 4 bases at V and 5 bases at J, with 17 bases in the middle. CDR1 and CDR2 from the germline V gene are MGHDK and SYGVNS. This CDR3 has 16 amino acids. This CDR3 is CASSGAPGASNEKLFF. Written as DNA, the CDR3 is TGTGCCAGCAGTGGTGCCCCGGGGGCCTCGAATGAAAAACTGTTTTTT.

This clonotype was seen more than once but under ten times. The chain combines TRBV4-2 with TRBJ2-7; D might be TRBD2 (6 bases). This CDR3 is built from 15 residues. V was cut by 4 bases and J by 3 bases, with 16 bases left in between. Germline values: CDR1 LGHNA, CDR2 YNFKEQ. The CDR3 spells CASSLIRGGDYEQYF. The CDR3 bases are TGTGCCAGCAGCCTGATTAGGGGAGGCGACTACGAGCAGTACTTC.

This chain uses TRBV25-1 with TRBJ1-2; D remains ambiguous. With 4 bases removed from V and 1 base from J, the gap between germline ends came to 7 bases. Germline CDR1 reads MGHDK; CDR2 reads SYGVNS. The CDR3 has 13 amino acids. Here the CDR3 reads CASSGTDNYGYTF. The DNA for the CDR3 is TGTGCCAGCAGTGGGACGGATAACTATGGCTACACCTTC.

This clonotype occurred a few times. V gene TRBV5-1 combines with J gene TRBJ2-7; the match to TRBD1 covers 9 bases. Germline CDR1 SGHRS, CDR2 YFSETQ. J gave up 2 bases and V 7 bases, and 4 bases lay outside the gene matches. The CDR3 is 13 amino acids. The CDR3: CASGQGTTYEQYF. The CDR3 DNA is TGCGCCAGCGGACAGGGGACGACCTACGAGCAGTACTTC.

The CDR3 DNA is TGCGCCAGCAGCCCAGCAGGGAATCAGCCCCAGCATTTT. Amino acids: CASSPAGNQPQHF. The V and J genes are TRBV4-1 and TRBJ1-5; D perhaps matches TRBD1 (5 bases). Germline V gene lookup returns CDR1 MGHRA and CDR2 YSYEKL. Trimming pared 4 bases from V and 4 bases from J, leaving 8 bases between. The CDR3 contains 13 residues.

The gene calls are TRBV7-9 and TRBJ2-7; 7 bases match TRBD2. CDR3 length equals 16 residues. J gave up 7 bases and V 5 bases, and 17 bases lay outside the gene matches. CDR1 SEHNR and CDR2 FQNEAQ come from the germline V gene (reference sequence). The CDR3 coding sequence is TGTGCCAGCAGCCCCTGGCGGGAGCGCGATTTTAGTGAGCAGTACTTC. Translated: CASSPWRERDFSEQYF.

V and J are TRBV7-9 and TRBJ2-7; TRBD2 agrees at 10 bases. This CDR3 is built from 18 residues. The V gene's germline CDR1 is SEHNR and CDR2 FQNEAQ (reference sequence). The junction had 16 bases not matched to a gene; V was cut back by 5 bases and J by 3 bases. The CDR3 loop reads CASSPRLGLAGDVYEQYF. As DNA, the CDR3 is TGTGCCAGCAGCCCCCGTTTGGGCCTAGCGGGAGATGTCTACGAGCAGTACTTC. Drawing the rest from reference TRBV7-9 and TRBJ2-7, the complete variable domain is DTGVSQNPRHKITKRGQNVTFRCDPISEHNRLYWYRQTLGQGPEFLTYFQNEAQLEKSRLLSDRFSAERPKGSFSTLEIQRTEQGDSAMYLCASSPRLGLAGDVYEQYFGPGTRLTVT.

Comment on this clonotype: The junction shows a germline mismatch at one end, possibly a read error. The chain couples TRBV27 to TRBJ2-5; perhaps D is TRBD1 or TRBD2 (5 bases each). Germline V gene sequence: CDR1 MNHEY, CDR2 SMNVEV (reference sequence). This CDR3 has 15 amino acids. CDR3 nucleotides: TGTGCCAGCAGTGTATCAACGCCATGGGGGGAGACCCAGTACTTC. Encoded protein: CASSVSTPWGETQYF.

This clonotype was recorded at least ten times. Sequence at one end of the junction differs from germline and may be a read error. The V and J genes are TRBV12-3 or TRBV12-4 and TRBJ2-3, with no clear D. The CDR3 is made up of 11 amino acids. CDR3 nucleotide sequence: TGTGCCAGCAGCTTAGCAGATACGCAGTATTTT. Translation: CASSLADTQYF.

V usage is TRBV5-1 and J usage is TRBJ2-7, with 12 positions matching TRBD2. The V gene end was trimmed by 4 bases and the J gene end by 3 bases; junction bases not matched to a gene: 2. The CDR3 runs to 14 residues. In germline, CDR1 is SGHRS, CDR2 YFSETQ. The CDR3 spells CASSILAGGYEQYF. CDR3 bases: TGCGCCAGCAGCATACTAGCGGGAGGCTACGAGCAGTACTTC.

The chain couples TRBV10-3 to TRBJ1-1, with 7 bases fitting TRBD1. The germline V gene encodes CDR1 ENHRY and CDR2 SYGVKD. Losses at the gene ends were 6 bases for V and 2 bases for J; bases not matched to a gene: 6. The CDR3 contains 14 residues. The CDR3, as DNA: TGTGCCATCAGGGGACAGCCCTTAAACACTGAAGCTTTCTTT. Translating gives CAIRGQPLNTEAFF.

This clonotype has ten or more counts. The chain has TRBV12-3 or TRBV12-4 and TRBJ1-2; the D is unclear. Between the trimmed V and J ends, which lost 5 bases and 0 bases, there was a span of 7 bases. The length of the CDR3 is 13 residues. CDR3 region: CASSPSPNYGYTF. DNA for the CDR3: TGTGCCAGCAGTCCCTCACCTAACTATGGCTACACCTTC.

This chain connects TRBV10-3 to TRBJ2-4; 11 bases are shared with TRBD2. Matching the DNA end better, TRBJ2-7 makes the J call doubtful. There are 13 residues in the CDR3. In germline, CDR1 is ENHRY, CDR2 SYGVKD. CDR3 sequence reads: CASRLAGLYEQYF. In DNA form, the CDR3 reads TGTGCCTCAAGACTAGCGGGACTCTACGAGCAGTACTTC.

This chain links TRBV24-1 with TRBJ2-1; possibly TRBD1 for D (6 bases). The ends were cut back, 5 bases at V and 1 base at J, with 11 bases in the middle. This CDR3 is 15 amino acids long. Germline loops: CDR1 KGHDR, CDR2 SFDVKD. The CDR3 DNA sequence: TGTGCCACCAGTGCAGAGAGGGGGTCCTACAATGAGCAGTTCTTC. It codes for CATSAERGSYNEQFF.

The chain is built from TRBV6-5 and TRBJ1-5, with D uncertain. This CDR3 is 13 amino acids long. V lost 6 bases and J 4 bases, leaving 10 bases between the germline ends. CDR1 and CDR2 from the germline V gene are MNHEY and SVGAGI. The CDR3 DNA sequence: TGTGCCAGCAGAGGACGGCTTAATCAGCCCCAGCATTTT. Translating gives CASRGRLNQPQHF.

The chain couples TRBV20-1 to TRBJ2-3, with 7 bases matching TRBD1. From germline, CDR1 is DFQATT and CDR2 SNEGSKA (reference sequence). The trim removed 7 bases at V and 4 bases at J, leaving 5 bases unmatched. This CDR3 contains 12 residues. The CDR3 DNA sequence: TGCAGTGAACAGGGGCTGGCAGATACGCAGTATTTT. Amino acid sequence: CSEQGLADTQYF.

This clonotype occurred a few times. The chain uses TRBV29-1 and TRBJ2-3; D call uncertain. CDR1 and CDR2 from the germline V gene are SQVTM and ANQGSEA. V was clipped by 3 bases and J by 2 bases, with 6 bases between them. The CDR3 runs to 12 residues. The CDR3 DNA is TGCAGCGTTGACGGAGACACAGATACGCAGTATTTT. Protein sequence: CSVDGDTDTQYF.

With respect to this clonotype: One end of the junction does not line up with germline, which may come from a read error. V gene TRBV7-2 combines with J gene TRBJ1-2; 7 bases map to TRBD1. CDR3 length: 13 amino acids. Germline V gene sequence: CDR1 SGHTA, CDR2 FQGNSA. CDR3 sequence: CASSGDSRYGYAF. In nucleotides, the CDR3 is TGTGCCAGCAGCGGGGACAGCCGCTATGGCTACGCCTTC.